What follows are 12 T cell receptor beta chains derived from one specimen sequenced in a study of T cell changes during pregnancy in multiple sclerosis. Some clones are missing from TCRdb's copy, which holds only in-frame ones; the method was immunoSEQ multiplex PCR. The table records 35,000 to 45,000 clones, around nine tenths of them present only once. The sequences come from CD8+ T cells from peripheral blood mononuclear cells, collected in the first trimester of pregnancy. The receptors derive from a female donor with multiple sclerosis, enrolled in a pregnancy study.

This clone was observed a few times. V usage is TRBV6-6 and J usage is TRBJ1-1, with a weak D call TRBD1 (5 bases). The CDR3 totals 15 residues. V was shortened by 6 bases and J by 10 bases, with 24 bases between the two germline ends. The germline CDR1 and CDR2 sequences are MNHNY and SVGAGI (reference sequence). CDR3: CASRRSPIGEAGAFF. The DNA of the CDR3 is TGTGCCAGCAGGCGCTCCCCCATAGGGGAGGCAGGAGCTTTCTTT.

This clone is deemed large. The chain uses TRBV2 and TRBJ2-5; TRBD2 matches 9 bases. The CDR3 covers 15 residues. Germline loops: CDR1 SNHLY, CDR2 FYNNEI. The V segment lost 3 bases and the J segment 2 bases; nucleotides outside the gene matches: 4. CDR3 nucleotide sequence: TGTGCCAGCAGTGATCAGCGGGGGGATCAAGAGACCCAGTACTTC. This gives the protein CASSDQRGDQETQYF.

The chain employs TRBV4-3 and TRBJ1-2; the D is unclear. Germline lookup yields CDR1 LGHNA and CDR2 YSLEER. V dropped 0 bases and J dropped 2 bases, with 13 bases sitting between them. This CDR3 is 16 amino acids long. The CDR3 DNA reads TGCGCCAGCAGCCAAGACGCAGCAGGCTCAAACTATGGCTACACCTTC. It specifies CASSQDAAGSNYGYTF.

The chain carries TRBV11-2 and TRBJ2-7, with D perhaps TRBD1 (6 bases). This CDR3 has 17 residues. V was clipped by 5 bases and J by 0 bases, with 20 bases between them. From germline, CDR1 is SGHAT and CDR2 FQNNGV. The CDR3 is CASSPPPRDMDSYEQYF. The CDR3 DNA follows: TGTGCCAGCAGCCCTCCCCCTCGGGACATGGACTCCTACGAGCAGTACTTC.

The count of this clone is one. The chain recombines TRBV9 with TRBJ2-1; 11 bases are shared with TRBD1. CDR1 SGDLS and CDR2 YYNGEE come from the germline V gene. The CDR3 sequence is 17 residues long. Trimming removed 1 base from V and 6 bases from J; junction bases left unmatched: 9. The CDR3 coding sequence is TGTGCCAGCAGCGTAAGTACCCGGGACAGGGGGAGCAATGAGCAGTTCTTC. Residues: CASSVSTRDRGSNEQFF.

This chain connects TRBV19 to TRBJ1-1, with D unresolved. The CDR3 length is 13 residues. Germline V CDR1 and CDR2: LNHDA, SQIVND (reference sequence). The V end was cut by 3 bases, the J end by 4 bases, with 9 bases between. The CDR3 bases are TGTGCCAGTAGTATCGGGGTGGGCACTGAAGCTTTCTTT. Protein: CASSIGVGTEAFF.

The chain uses TRBV7-2 and TRBJ1-5; TRBD1 matches 10 bases. Germline lookup yields CDR1 SGHTA and CDR2 FQGNSA. The ends lost 1 base at V and 3 bases at J; junction bases unmatched: 3. The CDR3 consists of 16 residues. The CDR3 DNA reads TGTGCCAGCAGCTTAGTGGGACAGGGGTACAATCAGCCCCAGCATTTT. Protein product: CASSLVGQGYNQPQHF.

The rearrangement joins TRBV7-2 to TRBJ1-1, with a possible D match to TRBD1 (5 bases). Germline V CDR1 and CDR2: SGHTA, FQGNSA. Deletions cut 3 bases from V and 4 bases from J, with 9 bases between. The CDR3 spans 13 residues. The CDR3 coding sequence is TGTGCCAGCAGCTTGTTTCAGGGCACTGAAGCTTTCTTT. Its translation is CASSLFQGTEAFF.

This sequence joins TRBV6-4 and TRBJ1-1; TRBD1 aligns across 8 bases. This CDR3 region has 18 residues. The junction had 15 bases not matched to a gene; V was cut back by 2 bases and J by 4 bases. The germline V gene has CDR1 MRHNA and CDR2 SNTAGT. The CDR3 loop is CASSDPLTGDCIGTEAFF. DNA for the CDR3: TGTGCCAGCAGTGACCCTCTGACAGGGGACTGTATAGGCACTGAAGCTTTCTTT.

This chain links TRBV9 with TRBJ2-2; 7 positions agree with TRBD2. With 7 bases clipped from V and 5 bases from J, the junction kept 5 bases outside the gene matches. Germline lookup yields CDR1 SGDLS and CDR2 YYNGEE. This CDR3 is built from 13 residues. CDR3 residues: CASGEGRTGELFF. Here the CDR3 DNA reads TGTGCCAGCGGGGAGGGGAGAACCGGGGAGCTGTTTTTT.

The chain couples TRBV11-3 to TRBJ2-1; D may be TRBD2 (5 bases). The V end lost 5 bases, the J end lost 4 bases, and 9 bases lay between the germline ends. CDR1 and CDR2 from the germline V gene are SGHNT and YENEEA. The CDR3 spans 13 residues. CDR3 in amino acids: CASSPRGYNEQFF. In nucleotides, the CDR3 is TGTGCCAGCAGCCCCCGGGGTTACAATGAGCAGTTCTTC. Full variable domain (rest looked up from reference TRBV11-3 and TRBJ2-1): EAGVVQSPRYKIIEKKQPVAFWCNPISGHNTLYWYLQNLGQGPELLIRYENEEAVDDSQLPKDRFSAERLKGVDSTLKIQPAELGDSAVYLCASSPRGYNEQFFGPGTRLTVL.

The chain links TRBV9 to TRBJ2-7; tentative D call: TRBD1 (5 bases). The V end lost 0 bases, the J end lost 4 bases, and 14 bases lay between the germline ends. The germline gives CDR1 SGDLS, CDR2 YYNGEE. CDR3 size: 15 residues. CDR3 region: CASSVDDSPGYEQYF. CDR3 in DNA: TGTGCCAGCAGCGTAGATGACTCCCCAGGGTACGAGCAGTACTTC.